This T cell receptor beta chain emerged from a study of blood T cell repertoires in COVID-19. Looking at the study overall: From T cells, B-cell-depleted T cells, or PBMCs came the material, which was cDNA or gDNA.

Measured with immunoSEQ multiplex PCR; TCRdb has only the in-frame clones, and not every one. This sample has around 310,000 clones, with 75% to 90% found just once. The source material was PBMCs or T cells enriched from blood (not recorded which). This clonotype was obtained from a woman between 40 and 50 years old who had recovered from COVID-19.

The CDR3 DNA reads as TGTGCCAGCAGTTACCGACAGGGGGCCCGGGCTGAGCAGTACTTC. This translates into CASSYRQGARAEQYF. The rearrangement joins TRBV6-5 to TRBJ2-7; 10 positions match TRBD1. Germline assignment: CDR1 MNHEY and CDR2 SVGAGI. CDR3 length equals 15 residues. J gave up 7 bases and V 2 bases, and 8 bases lay outside the gene matches.